Listed below are T cell receptor beta chains from one sample, sequenced in a study of Ad26.COV2.S vaccination and SARS-CoV-2 variants. Profiled with immunoSEQ multiplex PCR; TCRdb holds only in-frame clones, not every one. The sample consists of hundreds of thousands of clones, roughly 90% of them appearing once. This specimen consisted of peripheral blood, obtained in a trial of Ad26.COV2.S vaccine versus placebo. Receptors were obtained from a person between 18 and 65 years old who received the Ad26.COV2.S COVID-19 vaccine or a placebo. The CDR3 runs from the conserved cysteine through the conserved F or W. The order of the fields is CDR3 length, D gene, V gene, clone size, J gene, CDR3 DNA, CDR3 protein. D genes are given only for firm matches. For some rows the clone size is stated as once, few or many, or as a class when expanded; others skip it.

>12|NA|TRBV6-5|NA|TRBJ2-3
TGTGCCAGCAGTTCGGGCTCAGATACGCAGTATTTT
CASSSGSDTQYF
>15|TRBD2|TRBV6-5|NA|TRBJ2-5
TGTGCCAGCTTCAGAGCAGCCAGCGGGGAAGAGACCCAGTACTTC
CASFRAASGEETQYF
>15|NA|TRBV7-6|NA|TRBJ2-6
TGTGCCAGCAGCTTAAGTCCCTCTGGGGCCAACGTCCTGACTTTC
CASSLSPSGANVLTF
>16|TRBD2|TRBV19|NA|TRBJ2-3
TGTGCCAGTAGTGCCCGGACTAGCGGGGGCACAGATACGCAGTATTTT
CASSARTSGGTDTQYF
>14|NA|TRBV6-5|NA|TRBJ1-5
TGTGCCAGTAGACCGGGAATTAGCAATCAGCCCCAGCATTTT
CASRPGISNQPQHF
>16|NA|TRBV7-2|NA|TRBJ1-6
TGTGCCAGCAGCTTAATCGGTAGTCAGGGAGGCCCACCCCTCCACTTT
CASSLIGSQGGPPLHF
>12|NA|TRBV19|NA|TRBJ2-7
TGTGCCGACAGGCGGAAGATCTACGAGCAGTACTTC
CADRRKIYEQYF
>15|NA|TRBV5-1|NA|TRBJ2-4
TGCGCCAGCGCACCTGAAGGGGCACCCAAAAACATTCAGTACTTC
CASAPEGAPKNIQYF
>15|NA|TRBV15|once|TRBJ1-4
TGTGCCACCAGCAGAGATTCGGCAGGGGTTGAAAAACTGTTTTTT
CATSRDSAGVEKLFF
>16|NA|TRBV5-8|NA|TRBJ2-3
TGTGCCAGCAGCTTGTGGACATTCTCTAGCACAGATACGCAGTATTTT
CASSLWTFSSTDTQYF
>13|TRBD1|TRBV6-1|NA|TRBJ1-1
TGTGCCAGCAGTGATCTAGGGGACAGTGGGGCTTTCTTT
CASSDLGDSGAFF
>13|TRBD1|TRBV6-5|NA|TRBJ1-2
TGTGCCAGCAGATCAACAGGGGCCTATGGCTACACCTTC
CASRSTGAYGYTF
>16|NA|TRBV6-1|NA|TRBJ2-1
TGTGCCAGCAGTGGGGTGTTAGCGGTTACCTACAATGAGCAGTTCTTC
CASSGVLAVTYNEQFF
>16|TRBD1|TRBV5-1|NA|TRBJ2-7
TGCGCCAGCAGCACGACCAGACAGGGGGCATTGGACGAGCAGTACTTC
CASSTTRQGALDEQYF
>15|NA|TRBV11-2|NA|TRBJ1-1
TGTGCCAGCAGCTTAGTAGGGGGGGTGAACACTGAAGCTTTCTTT
CASSLVGGVNTEAFF
>15|NA|TRBV7-8|few|TRBJ2-3
TGTGCCAGCAGCACCCAGCGGGCCCGCACAGATACGCAGTATTTT
CASSTQRARTDTQYF
>17|TRBD1|TRBV7-2|NA|TRBJ1-3
TGTGCCAGCAGTTTCCAACCGGGACAGTCATCTGGAAACACCATATATTTT
CASSFQPGQSSGNTIYF
>16|NA|TRBV7-3|NA|TRBJ1-5
TGTGCCAGCAGCTTAAGGGTCAAGCTCTCATATCAGCCCCAGCATTTT
CASSLRVKLSYQPQHF
>14|TRBD2|TRBV10-1|NA|TRBJ2-5
TGCGCCAGCAGGGAGACTAGCGGGAGGGAGACCCAGTACTTC
CASRETSGRETQYF
>15|TRBD1|TRBV7-2|NA|TRBJ2-5
TGTGCCAGCAGCGTACAGGGGGCCGACCAAGAGACCCAGTACTTC
CASSVQGADQETQYF
>16|NA|TRBV27|NA|TRBJ2-2
TGTGCCAGCAGTTTATTTGGCAGGGGAATTTCCGGGGAGCTGTTTTTT
CASSLFGRGISGELFF
>16|NA|TRBV4-2|NA|TRBJ2-3
TGTGCCAGCAGCCAAGTCCGGGCTCGTACCACAGATACGCAGTATTTT
CASSQVRARTTDTQYF
>14|NA|TRBV4-3|once|TRBJ2-1
TGCGCCAGCAGCCTGGGGGGGGCAGGGAATGAGCAGTTCTTC
CASSLGGAGNEQFF
>15|NA|TRBV19|NA|TRBJ2-7
TGTGCCAGTTTTTCGGGGAAGCCACGCAACTACGAGCAGTACTTC
CASFSGKPRNYEQYF